Presented here are 3 T cell receptor beta chains from one specimen sequenced in a study of T cells in Graves' hyperthyroidism and ophthalmopathy. Researchers took RNA transcripts and amplified the TCR beta CDR3 regions from them. Carried out on the TCR CDR3, a first-round RT-PCR used the HTBI primer set. MiXCR was run by TCRdb on the multiplex PCR reads, yielding one entry per CDR3 protein. The repertoire holds around 500,000 distinct CDR3 sequences, with less than 25% as singletons. The sequenced sample consisted of blood. The origin of the receptors is a woman in her 70s with Graves' ophthalmopathy.

The chain carries TRBV24-1 and TRBJ2-1, with 7 nucleotides matching TRBD1. Germline CDR1 and CDR2: KGHDR and SFDVKD. CDR3 size: 17 residues. V lost 0 bases, J lost 4 bases, and 8 bases stayed unmatched. The CDR3 sequence: CATSDLTGTVSYNEQFF. The CDR3 bases are TGTGCCACCAGTGATTTGACCGGGACAGTGAGTTACAATGAGCAGTTCTTC.

The chain carries TRBV6-1 and TRBJ2-1; TRBD1 aligns across 9 bases. The V segment lost 7 bases and the J segment 2 bases; nucleotides outside the gene matches: 9. The germline CDR1 and CDR2 sequences are MNHNS and SASEGT. The CDR3 consists of 16 residues. DNA for the CDR3: TGTGCCAGCAAACCTACCGGGACAGGGCCCTACAATGAGCAGTTCTTC. It encodes CASKPTGTGPYNEQFF.

This clonotype showed up just a few times. The chain combines TRBV6-5 with TRBJ1-6; D not certain. Germline V CDR1 and CDR2: MNHEY, SVGAGI. The CDR3 is made up of 17 amino acids. The ends were cut back, 0 bases at V and 5 bases at J, with 14 bases in the middle. The CDR3: CASSYSARAWNNSPLHF. For the CDR3, the DNA is TGTGCCAGCAGTTACTCGGCCCGGGCCTGGAATAATTCACCCCTCCACTTT.